This TCR beta chain was sequenced for a study of blood T cell repertoires in COVID-19 (dated by TCRdb to the early 2020s). For context, the study as a whole: Samples covering the acute and convalescent phases of COVID-19 were provided by collaborators in the United States, Italy and Spain. A freely available public database, intended as a resource for researchers studying the immune response to SARS-CoV-2, is where the repertoires were released. Nearly every sample came with metadata listing a de-identified subject ID, COVID-19 status, age in years and sex. Where HLA class I and class II types were available, the types were taken from metadata supplied by the sample provider, not from assay-based typing. The dataset comprised deeply sampled blood TCRbeta repertoires from subjects exposed to, actively infected with, or recovered from COVID-19. The prospective study material was composed of cDNA or gDNA derived from T cells, B-cell-depleted T cells, or PBMCs. Samples were obtained from the ongoing ImmuneRACE study (first 160 participants) and from approximately 1,200 subjects provided by 6 global collaborators.

In Seattle, one collaborating source enrolled patients while the infection was active and tracked those patients longitudinally over the course of disease. The collaborating institutions used their own protocols to collect whole blood in K2EDTA tubes. Collaborator samples were shipped for TCRbeta analysis as frozen whole blood, isolated PBMCs, or DNA extracted from either sample type. The immunoSEQ Assay, a bias-controlled multiplex PCR, was used to amplify TCRbeta CDR3 regions from genomic DNA. The study's processing was this. Nucleated cell counts per sample were estimated from amplification of reference gene primers within the assay. Sequence reads were collapsed and filtered to measure the absolute abundance of every unique TCRbeta CDR3 rearrangement. Productive Simpson clonality was computed per sample as the square root of Simpson's diversity index over productive rearrangements. TCRdb mirrors the immuneACCESS table, restricted to in-frame sequences. Some clones are absent from its copies; in checked studies, under half trace to an unresolved V gene, and the reason for the others is unknown. V and J calls and clone size come straight from that table; D and trimming were deduced from the DNA. This sample lists roughly 230,000 clones; around 90% were detected once. Under 2.5% of the sample is held by the ten biggest clonotypes.

As to this clone: What antigen it recognizes has not been identified. Base qualities are not recorded, but no much larger clone differs from it by a single base.

The CDR3 spans 17 residues, from the cysteine through the phenylalanine. CDR3 DNA only is kept here, 51 bases in frame from base 1. The germline V and J ends show losses of 4 bases and 6 bases respectively, and no gene match explains 16 bases of the junction. Via the germline V gene (reference sequence), CDR1 is SGHNT and CDR2 YYREEE. What the research found in general, with its limitations: How much clinical and demographic metadata was included differed by source and by participant, and the metadata was provided uncurated.

The rearranged chain carries TRBV5-4 and TRBJ2-7, and 10 junction bases match TRBD1. This TCR came from a woman in her sixties or seventies with COVID-19, enrolled during active disease. Specimen: peripheral blood. The nucleotide sequence reads TGTGCCAGCAGCCCAGGGGCCGGACAGGGGGTGAAGTTCGAGCAGTACTTC. This gives the protein CASSPGAGQGVKFEQYF. The reference TRBV5-4 and TRBJ2-7 proteins fill in what lies around the CDR3, so the full variable domain reads ETGVTQSPTHLIKTRGQQVTLRCSSQSGHNTVSWYQQALGQGPQFIFQYYREEENGRGNFPPRFSGLQFPNYSSELNVNALELDDSALYLCASSPGAGQGVKFEQYFGPGTRLTVT.